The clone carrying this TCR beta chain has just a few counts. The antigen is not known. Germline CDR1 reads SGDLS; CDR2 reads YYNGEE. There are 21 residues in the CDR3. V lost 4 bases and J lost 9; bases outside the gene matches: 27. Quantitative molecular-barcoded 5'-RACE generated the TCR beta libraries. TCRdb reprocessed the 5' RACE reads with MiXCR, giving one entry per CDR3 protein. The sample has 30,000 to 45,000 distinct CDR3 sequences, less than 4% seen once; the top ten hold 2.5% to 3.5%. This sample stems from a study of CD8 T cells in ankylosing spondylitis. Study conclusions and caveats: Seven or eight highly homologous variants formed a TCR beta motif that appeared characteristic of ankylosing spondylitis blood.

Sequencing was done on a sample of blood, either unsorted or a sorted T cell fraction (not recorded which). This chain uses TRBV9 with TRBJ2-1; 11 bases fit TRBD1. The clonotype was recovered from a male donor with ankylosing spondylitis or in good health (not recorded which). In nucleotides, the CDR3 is TGTGCCAGCAGCCCCCAAAGTATGAGAACGGGACAGGGGGTTCGAGAACGTGAGCAGTTCTTC. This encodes CASSPQSMRTGQGVREREQFF.